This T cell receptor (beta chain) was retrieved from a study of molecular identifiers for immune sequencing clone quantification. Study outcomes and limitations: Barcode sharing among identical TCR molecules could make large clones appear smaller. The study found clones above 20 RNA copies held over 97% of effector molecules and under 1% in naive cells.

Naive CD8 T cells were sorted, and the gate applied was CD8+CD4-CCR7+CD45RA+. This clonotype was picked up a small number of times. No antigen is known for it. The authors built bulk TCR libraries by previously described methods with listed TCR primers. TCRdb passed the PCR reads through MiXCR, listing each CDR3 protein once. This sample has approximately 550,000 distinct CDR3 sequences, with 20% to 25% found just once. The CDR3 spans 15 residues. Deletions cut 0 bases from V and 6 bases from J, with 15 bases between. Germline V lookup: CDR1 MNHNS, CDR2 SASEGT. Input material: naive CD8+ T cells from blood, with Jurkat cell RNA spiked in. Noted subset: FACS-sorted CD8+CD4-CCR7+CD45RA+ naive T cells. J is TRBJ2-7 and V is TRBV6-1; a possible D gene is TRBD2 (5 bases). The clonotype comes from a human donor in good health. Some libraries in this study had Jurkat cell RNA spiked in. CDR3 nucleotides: TGTGCCAGCAGTGAAGCGAGGCTAGCTCGCGGCGAGCAGTACTTC. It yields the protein CASSEARLARGEQYF.